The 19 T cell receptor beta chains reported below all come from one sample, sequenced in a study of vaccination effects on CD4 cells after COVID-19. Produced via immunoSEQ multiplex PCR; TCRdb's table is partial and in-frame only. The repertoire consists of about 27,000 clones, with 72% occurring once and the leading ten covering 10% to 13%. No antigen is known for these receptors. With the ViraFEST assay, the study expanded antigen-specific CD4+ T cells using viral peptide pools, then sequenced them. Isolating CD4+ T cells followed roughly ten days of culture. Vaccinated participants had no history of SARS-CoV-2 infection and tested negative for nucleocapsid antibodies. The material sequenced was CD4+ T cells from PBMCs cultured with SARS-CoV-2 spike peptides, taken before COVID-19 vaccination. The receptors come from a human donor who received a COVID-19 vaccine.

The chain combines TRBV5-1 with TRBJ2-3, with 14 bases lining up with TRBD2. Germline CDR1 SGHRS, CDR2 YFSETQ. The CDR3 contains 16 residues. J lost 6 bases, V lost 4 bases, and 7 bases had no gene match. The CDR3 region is CASSTGTSGGGDTQYF. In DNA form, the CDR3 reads TGCGCCAGCAGCACCGGGACTAGCGGGGGCGGGGATACGCAGTATTTT.

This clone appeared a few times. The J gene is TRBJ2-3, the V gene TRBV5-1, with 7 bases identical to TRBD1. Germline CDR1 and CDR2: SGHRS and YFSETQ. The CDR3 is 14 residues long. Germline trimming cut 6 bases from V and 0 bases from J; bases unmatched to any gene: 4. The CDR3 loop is CASTTGPSTDTQYF. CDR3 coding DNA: TGCGCCAGCACGACAGGGCCTAGCACAGATACGCAGTATTTT.

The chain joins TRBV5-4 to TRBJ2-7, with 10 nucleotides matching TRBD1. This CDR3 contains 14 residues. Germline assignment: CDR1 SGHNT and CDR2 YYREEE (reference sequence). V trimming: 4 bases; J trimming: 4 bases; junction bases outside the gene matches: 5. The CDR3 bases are TGTGCCAGCAGCGGGGGGACAGGGGAGTACGAGCAGTACTTC. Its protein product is CASSGGTGEYEQYF.

CDR3 amino acids: CASGLVSSGINEQFF. The DNA of the CDR3 is TGTGCTAGTGGTTTGGTATCTAGCGGGATAAATGAGCAGTTCTTC. The chain joins TRBV12-5 to TRBJ2-1, with TRBD2 matching 9 bases. The CDR3 covers 15 residues. Per germline, CDR1 LGHNT and CDR2 FRNRAP. V lost 0 bases and J lost 7; bases outside the gene matches: 4.

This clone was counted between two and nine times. CDR3 coding DNA: TGTGCCAGCAGCCAGGGGGACAGGGGCATCACCTTC. Translation gives CASSQGDRGITF. The rearrangement links TRBV3-1 (or the pseudogene TRBV3-2) to TRBJ1-2, with 10 nucleotides matching TRBD1. Per germline, CDR1 LGHDT and CDR2 YNNKEL (reference sequence). V shed 3 bases and J 13 bases; nucleotides not matched to a gene: 5. The CDR3 contains 12 residues.

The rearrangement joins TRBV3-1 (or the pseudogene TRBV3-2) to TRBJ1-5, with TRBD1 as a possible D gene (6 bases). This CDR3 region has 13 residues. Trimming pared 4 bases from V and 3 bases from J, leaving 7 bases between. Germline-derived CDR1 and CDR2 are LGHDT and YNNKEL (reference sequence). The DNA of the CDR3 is TGTGCCAGCAGCCGGGACACCAATCAGCCCCAGCATTTT. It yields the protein CASSRDTNQPQHF.

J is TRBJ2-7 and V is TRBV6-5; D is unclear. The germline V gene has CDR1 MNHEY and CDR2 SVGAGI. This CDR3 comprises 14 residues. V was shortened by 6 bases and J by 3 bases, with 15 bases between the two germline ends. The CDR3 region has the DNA TGTGCCAGCAGCGTGTACAGCTCGAACTACGAGCAGTACTTC. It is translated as CASSVYSSNYEQYF.

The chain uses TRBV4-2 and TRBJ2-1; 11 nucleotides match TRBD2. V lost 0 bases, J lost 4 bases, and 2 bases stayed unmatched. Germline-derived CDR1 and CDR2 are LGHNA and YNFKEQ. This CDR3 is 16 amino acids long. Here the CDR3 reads CASSQETSGNYNEQFF. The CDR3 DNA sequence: TGTGCCAGCAGCCAAGAGACTAGCGGGAATTACAATGAGCAGTTCTTC.

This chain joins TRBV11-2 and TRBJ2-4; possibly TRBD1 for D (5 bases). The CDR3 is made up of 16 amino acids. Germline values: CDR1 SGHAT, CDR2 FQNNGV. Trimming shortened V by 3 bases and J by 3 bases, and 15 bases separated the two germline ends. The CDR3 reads CASSFRAGWIKNIQYF. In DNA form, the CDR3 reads TGTGCCAGCAGCTTTCGCGCAGGGTGGATCAAAAACATTCAGTACTTC. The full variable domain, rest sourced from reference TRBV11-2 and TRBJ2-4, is EAGVAQSPRYKIIEKRQSVAFWCNPISGHATLYWYQQILGQGPKLLIQFQNNGVVDDSQLPKDRFSAERLKGVDSTLKIQPAKLEDSAVYLCASSFRAGWIKNIQYFGAGTRLSVL.

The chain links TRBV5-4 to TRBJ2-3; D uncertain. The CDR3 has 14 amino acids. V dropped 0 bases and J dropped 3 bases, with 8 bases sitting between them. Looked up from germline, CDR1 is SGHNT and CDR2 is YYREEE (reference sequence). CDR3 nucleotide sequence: TGTGCCAGCAGCTTGGAAAGAAGGACAGATACGCAGTATTTT. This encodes CASSLERRTDTQYF.

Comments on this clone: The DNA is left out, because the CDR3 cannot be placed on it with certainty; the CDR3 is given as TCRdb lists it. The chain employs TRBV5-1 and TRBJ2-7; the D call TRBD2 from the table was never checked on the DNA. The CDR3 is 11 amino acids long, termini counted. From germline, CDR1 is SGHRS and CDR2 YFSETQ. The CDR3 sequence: CASILGGEQYF.

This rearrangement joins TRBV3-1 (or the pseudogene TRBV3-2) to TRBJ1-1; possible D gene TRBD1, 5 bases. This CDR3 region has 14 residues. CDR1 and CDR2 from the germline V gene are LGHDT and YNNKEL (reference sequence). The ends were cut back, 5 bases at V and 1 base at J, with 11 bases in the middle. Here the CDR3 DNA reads TGTGCCAGCAGCAATGTGGGGACGAACACTGAAGCTTTCTTT. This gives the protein CASSNVGTNTEAFF.

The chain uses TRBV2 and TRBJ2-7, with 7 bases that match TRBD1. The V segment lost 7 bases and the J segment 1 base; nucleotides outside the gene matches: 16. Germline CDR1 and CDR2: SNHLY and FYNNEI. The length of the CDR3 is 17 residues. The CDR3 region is CASTLAFRDRSSYEQYF. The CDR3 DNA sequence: TGTGCCAGCACCTTGGCGTTTCGGGACAGAAGTTCCTACGAGCAGTACTTC.

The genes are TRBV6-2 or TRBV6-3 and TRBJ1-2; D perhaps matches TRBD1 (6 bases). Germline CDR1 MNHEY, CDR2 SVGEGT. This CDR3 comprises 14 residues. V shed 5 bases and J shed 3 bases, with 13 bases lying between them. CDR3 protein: CASSKIQGDYGYTF. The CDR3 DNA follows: TGTGCCAGCAGTAAGATACAGGGCGACTATGGCTACACCTTC.

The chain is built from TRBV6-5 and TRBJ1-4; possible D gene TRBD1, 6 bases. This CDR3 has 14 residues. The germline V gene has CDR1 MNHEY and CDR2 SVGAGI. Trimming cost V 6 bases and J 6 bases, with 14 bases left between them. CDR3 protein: CASRQTGNYEKLFF. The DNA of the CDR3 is TGTGCCAGCAGACAAACAGGGAATTATGAAAAACTGTTTTTT.

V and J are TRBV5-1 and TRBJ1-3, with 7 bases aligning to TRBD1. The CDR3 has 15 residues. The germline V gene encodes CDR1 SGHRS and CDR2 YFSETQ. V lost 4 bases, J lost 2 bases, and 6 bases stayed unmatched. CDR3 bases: TGCGCCAGCAGCCCGCCAGGGGGAGCTGGAAACACCATATATTTT. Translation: CASSPPGGAGNTIYF.

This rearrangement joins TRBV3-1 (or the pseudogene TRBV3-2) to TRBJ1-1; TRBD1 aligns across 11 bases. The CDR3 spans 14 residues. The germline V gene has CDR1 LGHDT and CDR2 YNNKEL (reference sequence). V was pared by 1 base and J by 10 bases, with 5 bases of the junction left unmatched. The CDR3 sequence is CASSQVDRGRAAFF. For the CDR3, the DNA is TGTGCCAGCAGCCAAGTGGACAGGGGGCGTGCAGCTTTCTTT.

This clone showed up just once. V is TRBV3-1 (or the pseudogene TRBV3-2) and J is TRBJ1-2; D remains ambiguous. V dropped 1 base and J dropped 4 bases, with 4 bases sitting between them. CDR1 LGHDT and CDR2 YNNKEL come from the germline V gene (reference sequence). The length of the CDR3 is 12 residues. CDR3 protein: CASSQGGYGYTF. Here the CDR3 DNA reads TGTGCCAGCAGCCAAGGGGGCTATGGCTACACCTTC.

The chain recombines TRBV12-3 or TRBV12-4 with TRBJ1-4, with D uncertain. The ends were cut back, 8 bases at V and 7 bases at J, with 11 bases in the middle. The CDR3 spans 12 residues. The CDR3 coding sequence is TGTGCCAGCCGACGTCAAAGTGAAAAACTGTTTTTT. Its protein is CASRRQSEKLFF.